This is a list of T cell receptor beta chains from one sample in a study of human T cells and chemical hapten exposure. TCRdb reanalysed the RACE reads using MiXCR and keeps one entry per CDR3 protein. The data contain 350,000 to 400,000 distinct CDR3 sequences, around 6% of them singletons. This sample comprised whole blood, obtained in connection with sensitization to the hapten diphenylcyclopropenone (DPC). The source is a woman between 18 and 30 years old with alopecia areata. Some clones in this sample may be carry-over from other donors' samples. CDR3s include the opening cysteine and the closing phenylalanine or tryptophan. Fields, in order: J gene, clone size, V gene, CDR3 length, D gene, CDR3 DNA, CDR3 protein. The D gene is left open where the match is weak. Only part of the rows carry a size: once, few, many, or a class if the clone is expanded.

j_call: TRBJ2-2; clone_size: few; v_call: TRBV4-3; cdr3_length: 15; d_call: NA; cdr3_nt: TGCGCCAGCAGCCAAGATTTGGGGAACACCGGGGAGCTGTTTTTT; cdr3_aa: CASSQDLGNTGELFF
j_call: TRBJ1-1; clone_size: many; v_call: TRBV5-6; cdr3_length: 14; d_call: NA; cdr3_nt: TGTGCCAGCAGCGGACCCGGCTGGGACACTGAAGCTTTCTTT; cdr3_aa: CASSGPGWDTEAFF
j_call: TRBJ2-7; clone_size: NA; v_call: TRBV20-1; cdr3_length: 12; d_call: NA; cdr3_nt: TGCAGTGCTCAGGCCGGCGCTAACGAGCAGTACTTC; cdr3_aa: CSAQAGANEQYF
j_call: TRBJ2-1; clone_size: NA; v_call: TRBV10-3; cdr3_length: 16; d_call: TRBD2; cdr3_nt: TGTGCCATCAGTGATGGCGGGGGGGCGCACTACAATGAGCAGTTCTTC; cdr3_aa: CAISDGGGAHYNEQFF
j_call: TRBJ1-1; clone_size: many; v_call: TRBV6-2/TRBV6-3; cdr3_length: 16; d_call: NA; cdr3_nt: TGTGCCAGCAGTACCCCCGGCGGCAGCAGGAACACTGAAGCTTTCTTT; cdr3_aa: CASSTPGGSRNTEAFF
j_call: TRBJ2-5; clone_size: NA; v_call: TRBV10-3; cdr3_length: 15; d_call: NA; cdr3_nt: TGTGCCATCAGTGATCCGGCAGGGGCAGGAGAGACCCAGTACTTC; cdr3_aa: CAISDPAGAGETQYF
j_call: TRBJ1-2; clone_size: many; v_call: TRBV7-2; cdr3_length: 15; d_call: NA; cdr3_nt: TGTGCCAGCAGCCCTCACGCACAGGGTACCTATGGCTACACCTTC; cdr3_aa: CASSPHAQGTYGYTF
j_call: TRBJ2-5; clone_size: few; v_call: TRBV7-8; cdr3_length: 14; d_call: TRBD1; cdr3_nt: TGTGCCAGCAGCTCCTACAGGGGTGGCGAGACCCAGTACTTC; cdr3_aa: CASSSYRGGETQYF
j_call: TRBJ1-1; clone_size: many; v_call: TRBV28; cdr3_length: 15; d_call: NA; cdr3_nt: TGTGCCAGCAGTTTACCTACCCGGGGCGGCACTGAAGCTTTCTTT; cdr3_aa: CASSLPTRGGTEAFF
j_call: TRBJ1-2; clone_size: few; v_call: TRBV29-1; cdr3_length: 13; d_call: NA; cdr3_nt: TGCAGCGTTGAACCTGGCACGCCCTATGGCTACACCTTC; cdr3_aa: CSVEPGTPYGYTF
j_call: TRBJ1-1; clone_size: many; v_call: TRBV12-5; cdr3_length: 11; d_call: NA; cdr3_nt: TGTGCTAGTGGCGAGAACACTGAAGCTTTCTTT; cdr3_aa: CASGENTEAFF
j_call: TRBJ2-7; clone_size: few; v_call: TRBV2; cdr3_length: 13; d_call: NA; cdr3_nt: TGTGCCAGCAGTGAAGGATATGTGGTCGAGCAGTACTTC; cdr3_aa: CASSEGYVVEQYF
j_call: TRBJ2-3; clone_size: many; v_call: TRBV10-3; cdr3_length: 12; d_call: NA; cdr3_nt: TGTGCCACGGTTTCTAGCACAGATACGCAGTATTTT; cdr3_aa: CATVSSTDTQYF
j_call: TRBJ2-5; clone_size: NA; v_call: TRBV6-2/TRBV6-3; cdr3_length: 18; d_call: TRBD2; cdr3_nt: TGTGCCAGCAGTTTCCCCCTGGCTAGCGGGGGGGATGAAGAGACCCAGTACTTC; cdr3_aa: CASSFPLASGGDEETQYF
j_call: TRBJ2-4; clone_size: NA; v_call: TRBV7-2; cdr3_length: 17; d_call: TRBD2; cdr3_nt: TGTGCCAGCAGCTTCACTAGCGGACTCGGCGCCAAAAACATTCAGTACTTC; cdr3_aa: CASSFTSGLGAKNIQYF
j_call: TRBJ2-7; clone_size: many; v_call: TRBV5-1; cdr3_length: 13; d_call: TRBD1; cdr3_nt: TGTGCCAGCAGCTCGGGACAGGTCTACGAGCAGTACTTC; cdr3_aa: CASSSGQVYEQYF
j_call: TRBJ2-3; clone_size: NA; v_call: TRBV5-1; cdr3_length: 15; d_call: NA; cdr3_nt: TGCGCCAGCAGCTTGGGGGCGGGGGCCCCCTCCACGCAGTATTTT; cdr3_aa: CASSLGAGAPSTQYF
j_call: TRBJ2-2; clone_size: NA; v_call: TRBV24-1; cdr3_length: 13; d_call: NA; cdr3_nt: TGTGCCACCAGCTCTTCGGACACCGGGGAGCTGTTTTTT; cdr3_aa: CATSSSDTGELFF
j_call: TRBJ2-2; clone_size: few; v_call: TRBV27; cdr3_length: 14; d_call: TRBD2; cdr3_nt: TGTGCCAGCACCGGGGGGAGGAGGACCGGGGAGCTGTTTTTT; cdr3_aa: CASTGGRRTGELFF
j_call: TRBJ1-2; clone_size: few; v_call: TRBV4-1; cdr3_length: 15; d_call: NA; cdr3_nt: TGCGCCAGCAGCCCCGCAGGGAATACCCCCTGGGGCTACACCTTC; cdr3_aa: CASSPAGNTPWGYTF
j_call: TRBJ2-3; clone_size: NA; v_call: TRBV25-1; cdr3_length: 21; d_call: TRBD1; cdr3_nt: TGTGCCAGCAGTGAATTAAAGGGCCCGACGGGGACAGCGGTAAGCACAGATACGCAGTATTTT; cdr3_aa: CASSELKGPTGTAVSTDTQYF
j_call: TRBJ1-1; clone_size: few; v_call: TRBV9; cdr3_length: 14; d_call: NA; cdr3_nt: TGTGCCAGCAGCGTAGAATTCGGGGGAGGTGAAGCTTTCTTT; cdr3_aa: CASSVEFGGGEAFF
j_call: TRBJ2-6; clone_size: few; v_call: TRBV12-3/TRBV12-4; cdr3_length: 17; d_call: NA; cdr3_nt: TGTGCCAGCAGCTCCGGGGGCCTGGGCTCTGGGGCCAACGTCCTGACTTTC; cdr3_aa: CASSSGGLGSGANVLTF
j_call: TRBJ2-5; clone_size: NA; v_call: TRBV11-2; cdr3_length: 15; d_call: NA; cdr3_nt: TGTGCCAGCAGCTTAGTATCAGGGGCGGTCGAGACCCAGTACTTC; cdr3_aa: CASSLVSGAVETQYF
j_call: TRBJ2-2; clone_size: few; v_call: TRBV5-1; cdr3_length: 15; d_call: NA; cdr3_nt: TGCGCCAGCAGCTTGGGGCTTCCGAACACCGGGGAGCTGTTTTTT; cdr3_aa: CASSLGLPNTGELFF
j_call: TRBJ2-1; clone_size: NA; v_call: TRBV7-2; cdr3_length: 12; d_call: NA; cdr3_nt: TGTGCCAGCAGTTCGGACGCCCCTAAGCAGTTCTTC; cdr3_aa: CASSSDAPKQFF